The subject of this entry is one TCR beta chain. Its antigen is undetermined. The sample originates from a study of CD8 T cells in ankylosing spondylitis. CDR3 length equals 13 residues. V shed 2 bases and J 5 bases; nucleotides not matched to a gene: 2. Germline loops: CDR1 MNHNS, CDR2 SASEGT. TCRdb passed the 5' RACE reads through MiXCR, listing each CDR3 protein once. The sample consists of hundreds of thousands of distinct CDR3 sequences, roughly 12% of them appearing once. Study-level findings and limits: Significantly higher representation of disease-linked clones was reported for matched ankylosing spondylitis synovial fluid. Clones linked to disease, bearing a CD8+ phenotype, were relatively rare in peripheral blood. Certain motif variants had earlier been reported in reactive arthritis synovial fluid and blood. Among TCR beta sequences, a motif of roughly 8 highly homologous variants appeared characteristic of ankylosing spondylitis blood.

The sequence was obtained from a male donor with ankylosing spondylitis. Sequencing was performed on blood, either unsorted or a sorted T cell fraction (not recorded which). The chain couples TRBV6-1 to TRBJ1-2; TRBD1 aligns across 7 bases. CDR3 coding DNA: TGTGCCAGCAGTGAACAGGGGGAGTATGGCTACACCTTC. As protein: CASSEQGEYGYTF.